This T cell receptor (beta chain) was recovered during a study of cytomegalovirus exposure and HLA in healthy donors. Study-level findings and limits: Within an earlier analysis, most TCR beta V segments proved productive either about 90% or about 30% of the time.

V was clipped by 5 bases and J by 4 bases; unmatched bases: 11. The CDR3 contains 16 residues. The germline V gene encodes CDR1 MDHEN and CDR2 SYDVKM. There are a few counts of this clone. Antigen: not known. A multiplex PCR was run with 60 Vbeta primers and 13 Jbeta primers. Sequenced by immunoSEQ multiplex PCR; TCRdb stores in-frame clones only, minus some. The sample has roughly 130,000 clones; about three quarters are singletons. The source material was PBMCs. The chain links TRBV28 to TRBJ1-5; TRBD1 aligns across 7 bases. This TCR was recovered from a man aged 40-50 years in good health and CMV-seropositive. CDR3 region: CASSPWTGRGNQPQHF. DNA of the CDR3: TGTGCCAGCAGTCCGTGGACAGGAAGGGGGAATCAGCCCCAGCATTTT.